Following are 28 T cell receptor beta chains from one sample sequenced in a study of graft-versus-host responses after intestinal transplantation (dated by TCRdb to the early 2020s). The time point tag for this specimen amounts to: cells obtained before transplantation from donor or recipient. Mixed lymphocyte reactions plated approximately 200,000 CFSE-labeled pre-transplant responders with approximately 200,000 irradiated violet-dye-labeled stimulators and were cultured for 6 to 7 days. The receptor library was made with the immunoSEQ multiplex PCR assay. This is the immuneACCESS table as TCRdb keeps it, with only in-frame sequences that have V and J called. A part of the clones is gone; compared with another copy, unresolved V genes explain less than half, and the rest is unexplained. The sample yields nearly 9,500 clones; around a third were counted once. The ten largest clones take up 2.5% to 3.5% of the sample.

This specimen consisted of alloreactive CD8+ T cells from a mixed lymphocyte reaction culture, obtained before transplantation. This specimen's cell subset or site label, interpreted: CFSE-low proliferating T cells sorted from approximately six-day pre-transplant mixed lymphocyte reaction (GvH or HvG direction). Receptors were obtained from a human patient who was an organ donor for intestinal transplantation.

This clone was counted ten times or more. The CDR3 reads CASSWEATNEKLFF. CDR3 bases: TGTGCCAGCAGCTGGGAGGCAACTAATGAAAAACTGTTTTTT. The chain links TRBV6-5 to TRBJ1-4, with no clear D. Germline V lookup: CDR1 MNHEY, CDR2 SVGAGI. Deletions cut 6 bases from V and 0 bases from J, with 8 bases between. The CDR3 loop spans 14 amino acids.

This clone was detected a few times. The rearrangement joins TRBV7-9 to TRBJ2-7; TRBD2 matches at 13 bases. Germline lookup yields CDR1 SEHNR and CDR2 FQNEAQ (reference sequence). J was trimmed by 6 bases and V by 4 bases; bases with no gene match: 0. The length of the CDR3 is 13 residues. CDR3 sequence: CASSWTSGSEQYF. The CDR3 bases are TGTGCCAGCAGCTGGACTAGCGGGAGCGAGCAGTACTTC.

J is TRBJ2-2 and V is TRBV6-4, with 7 bases identical to TRBD2. The germline V gene has CDR1 MRHNA and CDR2 SNTAGT. The CDR3 loop spans 14 amino acids. With 8 bases clipped from V and 1 base from J, the junction kept 4 bases outside the gene matches. The CDR3 DNA reads TGTGCCAGCTCTGCTAGCGGGAACACCGGGGAGCTGTTTTTT. Its translation is CASSASGNTGELFF.

This clone has more than one count but fewer than ten. This chain uses TRBV19 with TRBJ2-7, with 9 bases lining up with TRBD1. Germline loops: CDR1 LNHDA, CDR2 SQIVND (reference sequence). J lost 1 base, V lost 5 bases, and 3 bases had no gene match. This CDR3 comprises 14 residues. Written as DNA, the CDR3 is TGTGCCAGTAGTGCCGGGACAGGGTCCTACGAGCAGTACTTC. It yields the protein CASSAGTGSYEQYF.

V is TRBV4-1 and J is TRBJ1-2; weak D call: TRBD1 (5 bases). The V gene's germline CDR1 is MGHRA and CDR2 YSYEKL. CDR3 length: 14 amino acids. V was pared by 3 bases and J by 5 bases, with 13 bases between. In DNA, the CDR3 is TGCGCCAGCAGCCATGCCGACAGACCTTATGGCTACACCTTC. As protein: CASSHADRPYGYTF.

The rearrangement joins TRBV29-1 to TRBJ2-1; maybe TRBD1 (6 bases). Trimming removed 7 bases from V and 7 bases from J, with 8 bases in between. CDR1 and CDR2 from the germline V gene are SQVTM and ANQGSEA. This CDR3 has 10 amino acids. The CDR3 sequence: CSAQGNEQFF. In DNA, the CDR3 is TGCAGCGCACAGGGTAATGAGCAGTTCTTC.

The chain has TRBV30 and TRBJ1-2; D possibly corresponds to TRBD1 (6 bases). Trimming pared 0 bases from V and 8 bases from J, leaving 19 bases between. The CDR3 loop spans 15 amino acids. Per the germline V gene, CDR1 is GTSNPN and CDR2 is SVGIG (reference sequence). CDR3 loop: CAWSVLGGHGRGYTF. The CDR3 bases are TGTGCCTGGAGTGTATTGGGGGGGCACGGGAGAGGCTACACCTTC.

This clone is termed medium-sized. The chain uses TRBV6-1 and TRBJ2-3, with 11 bases lining up with TRBD2. CDR1 MNHNS and CDR2 SASEGT come from the germline V gene. CDR3 length: 14 residues. V trimming: 7 bases; J trimming: 2 bases; junction bases outside the gene matches: 2. As DNA, the CDR3 is TGTGCCAGCATTAGCGGGAGGGCCACAGATACGCAGTATTTT. Translation gives CASISGRATDTQYF.

This clone is medium-sized (0.01 to 0.1%) in the sample. The gene calls are TRBV28 and TRBJ2-3; possible D gene TRBD1, 6 bases. The V and J ends lost 1 base and 5 bases respectively, with 22 bases between them. Germline loops: CDR1 MDHEN, CDR2 SYDVKM. The CDR3 runs 18 residues. The chain's CDR3 is CASSLLSTGTPPGDTQYF. The CDR3 DNA reads TGTGCCAGCAGTTTATTATCGACAGGCACCCCTCCCGGAGATACGCAGTATTTT.

V is TRBV6-1 and J is TRBJ1-6, with a possible D match to TRBD1 (6 bases). V lost 5 bases, J lost 7 bases, and 15 bases lay in between. CDR1 and CDR2 from the germline V gene are MNHNS and SASEGT. CDR3 size: 15 residues. CDR3 sequence reads: CASSPRGPTNSPLHF. In DNA, the CDR3 is TGTGCCAGCAGTCCCAGGGGCCCTACAAATTCACCCCTCCACTTT.

The rearrangement links TRBV9 to TRBJ2-7; possibly TRBD1 for D (5 bases). V was pared by 0 bases and J by 2 bases, with 12 bases between. CDR1 is SGDLS and CDR2 is YYNGEE in the germline V gene. There are 15 residues in the CDR3. The chain's CDR3 is CASSVGGDRTYEQYF. The CDR3 nucleotides read TGTGCCAGCAGCGTAGGTGGAGACAGAACCTACGAGCAGTACTTC.

This clone was counted between two and nine times. The chain links TRBV6-1 to TRBJ2-1, with 9 bases aligning to TRBD2. Per the germline V gene, CDR1 is MNHNS and CDR2 is SASEGT. The CDR3 has 16 amino acids. The ends lost 2 bases at V and 7 bases at J; junction bases unmatched: 9. This chain's CDR3 is CASSERPAGGGNEQFF. The CDR3 DNA sequence: TGTGCCAGCAGTGAACGTCCAGCGGGGGGTGGAAATGAGCAGTTCTTC.

V gene TRBV6-6 combines with J gene TRBJ2-2, with D maybe TRBD1 (5 bases). CDR3 length: 14 amino acids. The germline V gene has CDR1 MNHNY and CDR2 SVGAGI (reference sequence). V dropped 6 bases and J dropped 7 bases, with 15 bases sitting between them. The CDR3 DNA reads as TGTGCCAGCAGCACGTCGACAGAACGCGGGGAGCTGTTTTTT. As protein: CASSTSTERGELFF.

The chain uses TRBV19 and TRBJ2-1, with 9 bases identical to TRBD1. The CDR3 runs to 17 residues. With V trimmed by 7 bases and J by 4 bases, 14 bases remained unmatched. Germline lookup yields CDR1 LNHDA and CDR2 SQIVND (reference sequence). The CDR3 nucleotides are TGTGCCAGTACCCAGAGGGACAGGGTGTGGGAATACAATGAGCAGTTCTTC. It translates to CASTQRDRVWEYNEQFF.

This clone qualifies as medium-sized. This chain uses TRBV11-2 with TRBJ1-2, with 8 bases identical to TRBD1. The ends lost 5 bases at V and 3 bases at J; junction bases unmatched: 5. The CDR3 is made up of 14 amino acids. Germline V gene data show CDR1 as SGHAT and CDR2 as FQNNGV. CDR3 protein: CASSRTGIDYGYTF. The DNA of the CDR3 is TGTGCCAGCAGCCGGACAGGGATCGACTATGGCTACACCTTC.

The chain links TRBV7-8 to TRBJ2-7; 13 bases line up with TRBD2. The CDR3 contains 17 residues. The V gene's germline CDR1 is SGHVS and CDR2 FQNEAQ. With V trimmed by 5 bases and J by 3 bases, 10 bases remained unmatched. The CDR3 bases are TGTGCCAGCAGCCCGGAGGGGGGGACTAGCGGGAACTACGAGCAGTACTTC. It is translated as CASSPEGGTSGNYEQYF.

This clone was counted between two and nine times. This chain connects TRBV4-1 to TRBJ1-4, with 9 bases matching TRBD1. The CDR3 is made up of 14 amino acids. Germline V lookup: CDR1 MGHRA, CDR2 YSYEKL. V trimming: 5 bases; J trimming: 8 bases; junction bases outside the gene matches: 6. CDR3: CASSSGQGREKLFF. CDR3 coding DNA: TGCGCCAGCAGCTCGGGACAGGGTCGAGAAAAACTGTTTTTT.

V gene TRBV7-2 combines with J gene TRBJ2-5; TRBD2 aligns across 11 bases. Unmatched junction bases numbered 3, after V lost 1 base and J lost 2 bases. The germline V gene encodes CDR1 SGHTA and CDR2 FQGNSA. The CDR3 loop spans 16 amino acids. CDR3 nucleotides: TGTGCCAGCAGCTTAGTGGGACTAGCGGAACAAGAGACCCAGTACTTC. It encodes CASSLVGLAEQETQYF.

This clone has just a few counts. The rearrangement joins TRBV4-1 to TRBJ1-3; D is unclear. Germline V CDR1 and CDR2: MGHRA, YSYEKL. With 0 bases removed from V and 8 bases from J, the gap between germline ends came to 5 bases. The CDR3 loop spans 12 amino acids. The DNA of the CDR3 is TGCGCCAGCAGCCAAGATGGCTACACCATATATTTT. Its protein is CASSQDGYTIYF.

The J gene is TRBJ2-1, the V gene TRBV19; D is perhaps TRBD2 (5 bases). The V gene's germline CDR1 is LNHDA and CDR2 SQIVND (reference sequence). The CDR3 has 14 residues. The ends were cut back, 1 base at V and 7 bases at J, with 11 bases in the middle. The CDR3 sequence: CASSIGGLGNEQFF. The CDR3 bases are TGTGCCAGTAGTATAGGCGGGCTAGGGAATGAGCAGTTCTTC.

Comment on this clone: Given the absence of the conserved phenylalanine or tryptophan at the CDR3 end, a read error is likely. The DNA is left out, because the CDR3 cannot be placed on it with certainty; the CDR3 is given as TCRdb lists it. The J gene is TRBJ1-1, the V gene TRBV3-1 (or the pseudogene TRBV3-2); the D call in the table, TRBD1, was not verified against the DNA. Including both end residues, the CDR3 is 8 amino acids long. Germline V gene data show CDR1 as LGHDT and CDR2 as YNNKEL (reference sequence). The CDR3 region is CASSQGLV.

This clone showed up just a few times. CDR3 in DNA: TGTGCCAGCAGCCCGGGGGGGGAGAACACTGAAGCTTTCTTT. This sequence encodes CASSPGGENTEAFF. The genes are TRBV28 and TRBJ1-1, with D tentatively TRBD1 (5 bases). Trimming left V 6 bases short and J 1 base short, with 12 bases between. Germline-derived CDR1 and CDR2 are MDHEN and SYDVKM. The CDR3 is 14 amino acids.

This clone came up a few times. V is TRBV9 and J is TRBJ2-7; D is unclear. Trimming took 4 bases from V and 3 from J, leaving 14 bases between them. The CDR3 runs 14 residues. From germline, CDR1 is SGDLS and CDR2 YYNGEE. The CDR3 DNA reads TGTGCCAGCAGCCCGGCGGAACCTTTCTACGAGCAGTACTTC. Translation gives CASSPAEPFYEQYF. Full variable domain (outside the CDR3, taken from reference TRBV9 and TRBJ2-7): DSGVTQTPKHLITATGQRVTLRCSPRSGDLSVYWYQQSLDQGLQFLIQYYNGEERAKGNILERFSAQQFPDLHSELNLSSLELGDSALYFCASSPAEPFYEQYFGPGTRLTVT.

This chain joins TRBV19 and TRBJ2-5; 7 bases are shared with TRBD2. CDR1 and CDR2 (germline): LNHDA, SQIVND (reference sequence). V dropped 3 bases and J dropped 5; count of bases not matched to a gene: 12. This CDR3 has 16 residues. The CDR3: CASSIYEGGPEETQYF. The CDR3 DNA reads as TGTGCCAGTAGTATTTACGAGGGAGGGCCGGAGGAGACCCAGTACTTC.

This clone is termed medium-sized. The V gene is TRBV27, the J gene TRBJ1-2; 7 bases align to TRBD1. Trimming removed 8 bases from V and 2 bases from J; junction bases left unmatched: 5. The germline CDR1 and CDR2 sequences are MNHEY and SMNVEV (reference sequence). The length of the CDR3 is 13 residues. CDR3 in DNA: TGTGCCAGCGGCAGGGGGGTAAACTATGGCTACACCTTC. Its translation is CASGRGVNYGYTF.

This clone was seen only a few times. V usage is TRBV5-1 and J usage is TRBJ1-2; 9 bases agree with TRBD1. J lost 4 bases, V lost 4 bases, and 8 bases had no gene match. CDR1 and CDR2 from the germline V gene are SGHRS and YFSETQ. The length of the CDR3 is 15 residues. Here the CDR3 reads CASSPGQGRGYGYTF. The CDR3 DNA reads TGCGCCAGCAGCCCGGGACAGGGTAGGGGCTATGGCTACACCTTC.

The chain is built from TRBV5-6 and TRBJ2-7, with D maybe TRBD2 (5 bases). V shed 0 bases and J shed 6 bases, with 13 bases lying between them. The CDR3 runs 14 residues. Germline V CDR1 and CDR2: SGHDT, YYEEEE. The CDR3 DNA follows: TGTGCCAGCAGCTTGGTCGACTATGTGGGCGAGCAGTACTTC. Its protein is CASSLVDYVGEQYF.

This clone was observed a few times. The chain has TRBV6-1 and TRBJ2-7; perhaps TRBD2 as D (5 bases). Germline V gives CDR1 MNHNS, CDR2 SASEGT. V shed 6 bases and J shed 2 bases, with 8 bases lying between them. This CDR3 comprises 12 residues. The CDR3 nucleotides are TGTGCCAGCAGGACTATACCCTACGAGCAGTACTTC. Translation gives CASRTIPYEQYF.